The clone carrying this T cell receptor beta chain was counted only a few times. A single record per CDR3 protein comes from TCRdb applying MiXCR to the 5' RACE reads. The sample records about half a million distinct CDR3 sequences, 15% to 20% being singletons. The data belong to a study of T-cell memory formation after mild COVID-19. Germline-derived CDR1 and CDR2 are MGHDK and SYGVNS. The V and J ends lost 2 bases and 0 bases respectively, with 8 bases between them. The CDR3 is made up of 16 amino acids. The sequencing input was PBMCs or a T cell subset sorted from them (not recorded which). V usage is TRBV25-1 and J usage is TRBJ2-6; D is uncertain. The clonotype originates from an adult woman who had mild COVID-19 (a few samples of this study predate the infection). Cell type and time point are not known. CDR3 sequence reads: CASSERQNSGANVLTF. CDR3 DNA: TGTGCCAGCAGTGAAAGACAAAACTCTGGGGCCAACGTCCTGACTTTC.